The TCR beta chain under discussion was sequenced for a study of T cell repertoires in cytomegalovirus infection. TCRdb re-called the reads through MiXCR, storing one row per CDR3 protein. The data show 560,000 or so distinct CDR3 sequences, approximately 17% seen once. This clonotype was detected many times. What it recognizes is unknown. Points from the study as a whole: Cumulative public TCR beta family frequency identified CMV carriers with the relevant HLA.

CDR3 length equals 15 residues. The junction had 10 bases not matched to a gene; V was cut back by 7 bases and J by 8 bases. CDR1 and CDR2 from the germline V gene are SQVTM and ANQGSEA. This TCR came from a human donor in good health (CMV status not recorded). Some clones in this sample may be carry-over from other donors' samples. The V call is TRBV29-1, the J call TRBJ2-1; TRBD2 matches at 14 bases. Sequenced sample: CD8+ T cells from PBMCs. The CDR3 coding sequence is TGCAGCGCCGAGACTAGCGGGAGGGCCTTGGATGAGCAGTTCTTC. Amino acid sequence: CSAETSGRALDEQFF.